These 20 T cell receptor beta chains originate from one sample sequenced in a study of breast tumors, draining lymph nodes, adjacent tissues. TCRdb processed the multiplex PCR reads anew with MiXCR; each CDR3 protein has one entry. The sample contains roughly 120,000 distinct CDR3 sequences, about 20% of which appear only once. Samples came from axillary lymph nodes draining the breast cancer. Sequenced input: axillary lymph node tissue. These receptors all come from a female donor with breast cancer. Some clones in this sample may be carry-over from other donors' samples.

This clonotype was found many times. One end of the junction varies from germline; a read error may be responsible. This chain links TRBV7-7 with TRBJ1-2; 8 bases are a match to TRBD1. The CDR3 is 13 amino acids. In germline, CDR1 is SSHAT, CDR2 FNYEAQ (reference sequence). DNA for the CDR3: TGTGCTAGCAGCCCCGTGACAGGGGATGGCTACACCTTC. Encoded protein: CASSPVTGDGYTF.

This clonotype was detected many times. This chain connects TRBV19 to TRBJ2-1; 7 bases align to TRBD1. The CDR3 length is 14 residues. From germline, CDR1 is LNHDA and CDR2 SQIVND (reference sequence). V lost 5 bases, J lost 7 bases, and 8 bases stayed unmatched. The CDR3 bases are TGTGCCAGTAGTGTCAGGGGGTCGGTAAATGAGCAGTTCTTC. Amino acids: CASSVRGSVNEQFF.

On this clonotype itself: One base away lies a much larger clone, so this may be a sequencing read error. As the CDR3 is not closed by the conserved phenylalanine or tryptophan, this likely results from a read error. V and J are TRBV4-1 and TRBJ2-1; D unresolved. CDR1 MGHRA and CDR2 YSYEKL come from the germline V gene. V lost 3 bases and J lost 4, with 7 bases in between. The CDR3 has 13 residues. CDR3: CASSHYQYNEQFL. The CDR3 coding sequence is TGCGCCAGCAGCCACTACCAATACAATGAGCAGTTCCTC.

This clonotype was counted ten times or more. The chain carries TRBV6-6 and TRBJ2-7; D is possibly TRBD2 (6 bases). Trimming left V 6 bases short and J 6 bases short, with 21 bases between. Germline-derived CDR1 and CDR2 are MNHNY and SVGAGI (reference sequence). The CDR3 has 15 residues. The DNA of the CDR3 is TGTGCCAGCAGGTTGACTAGTCGGGGGATTTCCGAGCAGTACTTC. This encodes CASRLTSRGISEQYF.

This clonotype was observed at least ten times. The J gene is TRBJ2-1, the V gene TRBV2; 7 bases line up with TRBD2. The CDR3 contains 15 residues. Germline CDR1 SNHLY, CDR2 FYNNEI. J gave up 0 bases and V 4 bases, and 3 bases lay outside the gene matches. The CDR3 region is CASSVGGSSYNEQFF. For the CDR3, the DNA is TGTGCCAGCAGTGTCGGGGGGAGCTCCTACAATGAGCAGTTCTTC.

This clonotype appeared many times. The V and J genes are TRBV5-8 and TRBJ2-7; D not resolved. Per germline, CDR1 SGHTS and CDR2 YDEGEE. This CDR3 comprises 13 residues. Trimming stripped 3 bases from V and 4 bases from J, with 11 bases between. CDR3 protein: CASSSENRYEQYF. The CDR3 coding sequence is TGTGCCAGCAGCTCGGAGAACCGGTACGAGCAGTACTTC.

As concerns this clonotype: A much more abundant neighbour one base away suggests this may be a read error. The chain couples TRBV11-2 to TRBJ2-3; possible D gene TRBD1, 6 bases. V dropped 8 bases and J dropped 1 base, with 19 bases sitting between them. The CDR3 extends over 16 amino acids. In germline, CDR1 is SGHAT, CDR2 FQNNGV. CDR3 bases: TGTGCCAGCGGCAAAAATACAGGGTTTGGCACAGATACGCAGTATTTT. Protein product: CASGKNTGFGTDTQYF.

The table lists this clonotype with many counts. CDR3 sequence reads: CSARDGAGQPQHF. CDR3 DNA: TGCAGTGCTAGAGATGGGGCCGGTCAGCCCCAGCATTTT. This chain links TRBV20-1 with TRBJ1-5; the D gene is possibly TRBD1 (5 bases). Germline V gene sequence: CDR1 DFQATT, CDR2 SNEGSKA (reference sequence). Deletions cut 0 bases from V and 6 bases from J, with 9 bases between. The CDR3 consists of 13 residues.

This clonotype was counted a few times. This chain uses TRBV19 with TRBJ2-2, with 8 bases fitting TRBD1. This CDR3 has 16 amino acids. V lost 5 bases and J lost 2; bases outside the gene matches: 7. In germline, CDR1 is LNHDA, CDR2 SQIVND (reference sequence). CDR3 DNA sequence: TGTGCCAGTAGTCCACGGGGACAGGTCAACACCGGGGAGCTGTTTTTT. Protein sequence: CASSPRGQVNTGELFF.

Concerning this clonotype itself: One end of the junction is discordant with germline, which a read error may explain. The chain combines TRBV6-1 with TRBJ1-2, with 10 nucleotides matching TRBD1. Germline V lookup: CDR1 MNHNS, CDR2 SASEGT. The CDR3 runs to 16 residues. The DNA of the CDR3 is TGTGCCAGCATCATCTATGGGACAGGGGTTAACTGTGGCTACACCTTC. Protein: CASIIYGTGVNCGYTF.

This clonotype has a count of ten or more. The V and J genes are TRBV24-1 and TRBJ2-3; 7 bases match TRBD1. V shed 5 bases, J shed 2 bases, and the junction held 12 bases outside the gene matches. The CDR3 has 17 amino acids. Germline-derived CDR1 and CDR2 are KGHDR and SFDVKD. CDR3 sequence reads: CATSAAPGTEFTDTQYF. In DNA form, the CDR3 reads TGTGCCACCAGTGCCGCACCCGGGACAGAGTTCACAGATACGCAGTATTTT.

There are many counts of this clonotype. The chain links TRBV7-2 to TRBJ1-6, with unresolved D. The CDR3 sequence is 17 residues long. Germline-derived CDR1 and CDR2 are SGHTA and FQGNSA. V lost 2 bases to trimming and J lost 8 bases, with 19 bases between them. The CDR3 is CASSLSWGSISDSPLHF. CDR3 sequence (DNA): TGTGCCAGCAGCTTATCGTGGGGAAGCATATCGGATTCACCCCTCCACTTT.

This chain links TRBV14 with TRBJ1-3; 11 bases are a match to TRBD1. The CDR3 sequence is 17 residues long. The trim removed 2 bases at V and 2 bases at J, leaving 5 bases unmatched. Germline V lookup: CDR1 SGHDN, CDR2 FVKESK. The CDR3, as DNA: TGTGCCAGCAGCCAAAAGGGGGACAGGGGGACTGGAAACACCATATATTTT. The encoded protein is CASSQKGDRGTGNTIYF.

There are many counts of this clonotype. J is TRBJ1-6 and V is TRBV5-6, with 9 bases matching TRBD1. Looked up from germline, CDR1 is SGHDT and CDR2 is YYEEEE. The V and J ends lost 2 bases and 7 bases, in that order; junction bases with no gene match: 4. This CDR3 spans 15 amino acids. In DNA form, the CDR3 reads TGTGCCAGCAGCTTCCGGGACAGGGTGAATTCACCCCTCCACTTT. This sequence encodes CASSFRDRVNSPLHF. The complete variable domain, with remaining parts taken from reference TRBV5-6 and TRBJ1-6, reads DAGVTQSPTHLIKTRGQQVTLRCSPKSGHDTVSWYQQALGQGPQFIFQYYEEEERQRGNFPDRFSGHQFPNYSSELNVNALLLGDSALYLCASSFRDRVNSPLHFGNGTRLTVT.

Ten or more counts support this clonotype. The V call is TRBV5-1, the J call TRBJ2-7, with 12 bases lining up with TRBD2. This CDR3 spans 17 amino acids. Per the germline V gene, CDR1 is SGHRS and CDR2 is YFSETQ. V was clipped by 0 bases and J by 3 bases; unmatched bases: 7. The CDR3 bases are TGCGCCAGCAGCTTGGGGGCTAGCGGGAGGGAGATCTACGAGCAGTACTTC. Translating it yields CASSLGASGREIYEQYF.

This clonotype has at least ten counts. V gene TRBV10-3 combines with J gene TRBJ2-1; D gene ambiguous. The CDR3 covers 14 residues. Germline V gene lookup returns CDR1 ENHRY and CDR2 SYGVKD. V dropped 3 bases and J dropped 6 bases, with 12 bases sitting between them. In DNA form, the CDR3 reads TGTGCCATCAGTGATTCTATAGCAGGCAATGAGCAGTTCTTC. Its translation: CAISDSIAGNEQFF.

The V and J genes are TRBV28 and TRBJ1-5, with D perhaps matching TRBD1 (5 bases). The germline V gene has CDR1 MDHEN and CDR2 SYDVKM. Trimming took 5 bases from V and 6 from J, leaving 8 bases between them. The CDR3 covers 12 residues. The CDR3 DNA is TGTGCCAGCAGTGCCAGGGCTCAGCCCCAGCATTTT. Translation gives CASSARAQPQHF.

This clonotype has only a few counts. This clone may be a read error of a much larger clone one base away. V gene TRBV12-3 or TRBV12-4 combines with J gene TRBJ1-3; TRBD1 might be the D (5 bases). The CDR3 is made up of 14 amino acids. The V gene lost 7 bases and the J gene lost 3 bases, with 13 bases spanning the gap. The CDR3, as DNA: TGTGCCAGCACTTTCTTGGGGGGTGGAAACACCATATATTTT. This encodes CASTFLGGGNTIYF.

A note on this clonotype: In this CDR3 the conserved last residue, phenylalanine or tryptophan, is missing, so a read error is likely. The V call is TRBV7-2, the J call TRBJ2-1; D not resolved. Germline lookup yields CDR1 SGHTA and CDR2 FQGNSA. The V end was cut by 2 bases, the J end by 3 bases, with 11 bases between. The length of the CDR3 is 15 residues. The CDR3 DNA reads TGTGCCAGCAGCTTAAGACGACCTAGCTACAATGAGCAGTTCCTC. Translated: CASSLRRPSYNEQFL.

Many counts were recorded for this clonotype. The V call is TRBV10-2, the J call TRBJ2-5; D is perhaps TRBD1 (5 bases). The CDR3 consists of 12 residues. Trimming left V 4 bases short and J 3 bases short, with 6 bases between. The germline gives CDR1 WSHSY, CDR2 SAAADI. CDR3 in amino acids: CASSVGEETQYF. CDR3 sequence (DNA): TGCGCCAGCAGTGTAGGGGAAGAGACCCAGTACTTC.